This TCR beta chain originates from a study of cytomegalovirus exposure and HLA in healthy donors. Study overall: The roughly 110 validation repertoires matched the roughly 700 first-cohort repertoires in platform, a later analysis reported. Points from the study as a whole: Among the CMV-associated chains, a few were confirmed in vitro as specific for CMV antigens. The TCR clusters that emerged in the first cohort tended, a later analysis found, to co-occur in the approximately 130 validation repertoires. Associated with cytomegalovirus, according to the listing, were about 160 TCR beta chains.

CDR3 length equals 12 residues. Trimming cost V 5 bases and J 4 bases; bases outside gene matches: 2. Germline V gene lookup returns CDR1 MNHNS and CDR2 SASEGT. Method: immunoSEQ multiplex PCR; TCRdb's copy keeps in-frame clones and lacks some. The sample records tens of thousands of clones, roughly 94% being singletons. Concerning this clone itself: Its target is unknown.

The clonotype was recovered from a woman between 18 and 30 years old in good health and CMV-seropositive. Sequences were obtained from PBMCs. The rearrangement uses TRBV6-1 and TRBJ2-7, with 7 bases matching TRBD1. Here the CDR3 DNA reads TGTGCCAGCAGTAGGGGGCTGTACGAGCAGTACTTC. It specifies CASSRGLYEQYF.